The next 30 T cell receptor beta chains were all read from a single sample in a study of blood T cells in healthy people across ages. Alongside a J-beta primer mix, a sample-barcoded 5' primer served in a second PCR lasting about 6 to 12 cycles. TCRdb redid the calling of the 5' RACE reads with MiXCR, one entry per CDR3 protein. The profile shows some 1.7 million distinct CDR3 sequences, 28% of them singletons. Sequenced: blood. Receptor source: a young woman in good health.

The chain recombines TRBV12-3 or TRBV12-4 with TRBJ2-5; tentative D call: TRBD2 (5 bases). The CDR3 is 12 amino acids. Trimming removed 2 bases at V and 9 bases at J, with 10 bases between. CDR3: CASSLMAEAQYF. In DNA, the CDR3 is TGTGCCAGCAGTTTAATGGCGGAGGCCCAGTACTTC.

The chain uses TRBV9 and TRBJ2-1; 7 bases agree with TRBD2. Per the germline V gene, CDR1 is SGDLS and CDR2 is YYNGEE. CDR3 length equals 15 residues. V lost 0 bases and J lost 8; bases outside the gene matches: 8. The CDR3 reads CASSVVGGGGDEQFF. For the CDR3, the DNA is TGTGCCAGCAGCGTAGTTGGCGGGGGAGGCGATGAGCAGTTCTTC.

The sample holds many counts of this clonotype. The chain links TRBV24-1 to TRBJ1-1; a weak D match, TRBD1 (5 bases). This CDR3 is built from 13 residues. In germline, CDR1 is KGHDR, CDR2 SFDVKD. The V end lost 8 bases, the J end lost 8 bases, and 17 bases lay between the germline ends. Here the CDR3 reads CATTPSRGGEAFF. The CDR3 DNA sequence: TGTGCCACCACCCCATCACGGGGGGGAGAAGCTTTCTTT.

Note on this clonotype: This may come from a read error, since a much larger clone is one base off. The chain is built from TRBV20-1 and TRBJ2-7, with 7 bases that match TRBD1. Germline V gives CDR1 DFQATT, CDR2 SNEGSKA (reference sequence). This CDR3 has 14 residues. The CDR3 DNA reads as TGCAGTGCAGCCGGGGACAGACTCTCCTACGAGCGGTACTTC. Translation gives CSAAGDRLSYERYF.

This clonotype was detected many times. The chain uses TRBV5-1 and TRBJ2-1; 9 bases match TRBD1. V lost 0 bases, J lost 5 bases, and 3 bases stayed unmatched. This CDR3 region has 15 residues. Germline loops: CDR1 SGHRS, CDR2 YFSETQ. The CDR3 protein is CASSLEDRGDNEQFF. The CDR3 DNA sequence: TGCGCCAGCAGCTTGGAGGACAGGGGTGACAATGAGCAGTTCTTC.

This clonotype was counted a few times. The chain employs TRBV24-1 and TRBJ2-3; no clear D. There are 17 residues in the CDR3. V dropped 3 bases and J dropped 4 bases, with 19 bases sitting between them. CDR1 and CDR2 from the germline V gene are KGHDR and SFDVKD. CDR3 nucleotide sequence: TGTGCCACCAGTGATGGGCGAAGGACCATTCGCCCAGATACGCAGTATTTT. It yields the protein CATSDGRRTIRPDTQYF.

At least ten counts were recorded for this clonotype. The chain uses TRBV28 and TRBJ2-5; 10 positions agree with TRBD2. Germline V gene data show CDR1 as MDHEN and CDR2 as SYDVKM. The CDR3 has 13 residues. J was trimmed by 3 bases and V by 10 bases; bases with no gene match: 5. DNA of the CDR3: TGTGCCACCCGGCTAGCGGGAGAAGAGACCCAGTACTTC. Its protein is CATRLAGEETQYF.

This chain joins TRBV28 and TRBJ1-5; perhaps TRBD1 as D (6 bases). Looked up from germline, CDR1 is MDHEN and CDR2 is SYDVKM. The CDR3 loop spans 17 amino acids. Trimming removed 1 base at V and 1 base at J, with 14 bases between. CDR3 sequence (DNA): TGTGCCAGCAGTTTATTTAAGTTAGGGGGGAGCAATCAGCCCCAGCATTTT. Translating gives CASSLFKLGGSNQPQHF. Filled out from reference TRBV28 and TRBJ1-5, the complete variable domain reads DVKVTQSSRYLVKRTGEKVFLECVQDMDHENMFWYRQDPGLGLRLIYFSYDVKMKEKGDIPEGYSVSREKKERFSLILESASTNQTSMYLCASSLFKLGGSNQPQHFGDGTRLSIL.

The chain employs TRBV5-1 and TRBJ1-2; D is possibly TRBD1 (6 bases). V was clipped by 6 bases and J by 10 bases, with 22 bases between them. Per germline, CDR1 SGHRS and CDR2 YFSETQ. The CDR3 length is 14 residues. The CDR3, as DNA: TGCGCCAGCAAGTCTCCGGGACAAGGGGACGTCTACACCTTC. Translation: CASKSPGQGDVYTF.

This clonotype came up a few times. The chain employs TRBV9 and TRBJ2-1, with unresolved D. Germline CDR1 reads SGDLS; CDR2 reads YYNGEE. With 3 bases removed from V and 0 bases from J, the gap between germline ends came to 13 bases. This CDR3 contains 16 residues. DNA of the CDR3: TGTGCCAGCAGCGCGAGACCGCCGAGCTCCTACAATGAGCAGTTCTTC. Translating it yields CASSARPPSSYNEQFF.

This clonotype was found a few times. J is TRBJ2-7 and V is TRBV12-3 or TRBV12-4, with unresolved D. V lost 3 bases, J lost 3 bases, and 9 bases lay in between. CDR3 length: 13 amino acids. The CDR3 nucleotides are TGTGCCAGCAGTTTCTTGGAATACTACGAGCAGTACTTC. Translated: CASSFLEYYEQYF.

About this clonotype itself: The junction differs from germline at one of its ends, possibly a read error. This rearrangement joins TRBV6-1 to TRBJ1-2, with 9 nucleotides matching TRBD1. Germline CDR1 is MNHNS and CDR2 is SASEGT. CDR3 length: 14 amino acids. In DNA, the CDR3 is TGTGCCAGCAGGAGGACAGGGGTTAACCATGGCTACACCTTC. Its translation is CASRRTGVNHGYTF.

For this clonotype: At one boundary the junction diverges from the germline segment, which might be a read error. The V and J genes are TRBV6-6 and TRBJ2-5, with no clear D. This CDR3 spans 14 amino acids. CDR1 MNHNY and CDR2 SVGAGI come from the germline V gene (reference sequence). The CDR3 sequence: CTSSYSSISETQYF. The CDR3 DNA sequence: TGTACCAGCAGTTACTCGAGTATTAGCGAGACCCAGTACTTC.

This clonotype occurred many times. The rearrangement joins TRBV7-2 to TRBJ1-4; D gene unclear. Germline V CDR1 and CDR2: SGHTA, FQGNSA. This CDR3 has 14 amino acids. V was clipped by 7 bases and J by 0 bases, with 9 bases between them. The DNA for the CDR3 is TGTGCCAGCAAAGCAGTTGCAACTAATGAAAAACTGTTTTTT. Translated: CASKAVATNEKLFF.

The chain is built from TRBV12-3 or TRBV12-4 and TRBJ1-6; D gene uncertain. The germline V and J ends were trimmed by 2 bases and 6 bases, with 5 bases remaining between them. The CDR3 has 13 amino acids. In DNA, the CDR3 is TGTGCCAGCAGTTTATGGACTAATTCACCCCTCCACTTT. Protein: CASSLWTNSPLHF.

This clonotype was detected a few times. The CDR3 here is CASSVNPGNQETQYF. CDR3 sequence (DNA): TGTGCCAGCAGCGTTAATCCGGGAAACCAAGAGACCCAGTACTTC. The genes are TRBV9 and TRBJ2-5; the D gene is possibly TRBD2 (5 bases). V gave up 2 bases and J gave up 0 bases, with 11 bases separating them. The CDR3 consists of 15 residues. Germline V gene data show CDR1 as SGDLS and CDR2 as YYNGEE. Combining the CDR3 with reference TRBV9 and TRBJ2-5 gives the whole variable domain DSGVTQTPKHLITATGQRVTLRCSPRSGDLSVYWYQQSLDQGLQFLIQYYNGEERAKGNILERFSAQQFPDLHSELNLSSLELGDSALYFCASSVNPGNQETQYFGPGTRLLVL.

The table lists this clonotype with a few counts. This chain joins TRBV11-2 and TRBJ2-7; 7 bases align to TRBD2. V lost 3 bases to trimming and J lost 2 bases; unmatched junction nucleotides: 4. The CDR3 is made up of 14 amino acids. Germline CDR1 and CDR2: SGHAT and FQNNGV. The CDR3 nucleotides are TGTGCCAGCAGCTTCGGACTAGAGACCTACGAGCAGTACTTC. Its translation: CASSFGLETYEQYF.

V is TRBV29-1 and J is TRBJ2-7, with unresolved D. Trimming stripped 6 bases from V and 1 base from J, with 19 bases between. The length of the CDR3 is 15 residues. Germline V gene lookup returns CDR1 SQVTM and CDR2 ANQGSEA. Here the CDR3 DNA reads TGCAGCGTAATTGTTCGGGCGGCCCTATCCTACGAGCAGTACTTC. Translation: CSVIVRAALSYEQYF.

At least ten counts were recorded for this clonotype. The chain joins TRBV6-5 to TRBJ2-6; D not certain. The CDR3 covers 15 residues. Looked up from germline, CDR1 is MNHEY and CDR2 is SVGAGI. The V end lost 6 bases, the J end lost 5 bases, and 14 bases lay between the germline ends. The CDR3 here is CASSPTSVRANVLTF. In DNA, the CDR3 is TGTGCCAGCAGCCCCACCAGTGTGAGGGCCAACGTCCTGACTTTC.

In its sample, this clonotype was seen a few times. The chain recombines TRBV20-1 with TRBJ2-7; 10 nucleotides align to TRBD2. The CDR3 runs 17 residues. V trimming: 0 bases; J trimming: 3 bases; junction bases outside the gene matches: 11. Germline CDR1 is DFQATT and CDR2 is SNEGSKA (reference sequence). The CDR3 sequence is CSARDPIPLAGSYEQYF. The CDR3 DNA is TGCAGTGCTAGAGACCCTATCCCACTAGCGGGAAGCTACGAGCAGTACTTC.

The V and J genes are TRBV20-1 and TRBJ1-1; D uncertain. Germline assignment: CDR1 DFQATT and CDR2 SNEGSKA (reference sequence). V lost 0 bases and J lost 5, with 13 bases in between. The CDR3 covers 14 residues. The CDR3: CSAREGSAITEAFF. The CDR3 coding sequence is TGCAGTGCTAGAGAGGGCAGTGCGATAACTGAAGCTTTCTTT.

This clonotype was recorded many times. The V call is TRBV29-1, the J call TRBJ2-6; D unresolved. CDR1 is SQVTM, CDR2 ANQGSEA, per germline. This CDR3 region has 14 residues. Trimming stripped 6 bases from V and 0 bases from J, with 9 bases between. The CDR3 loop is CSVSQSSGANVLTF. The DNA for the CDR3 is TGCAGCGTCTCTCAGAGCTCTGGGGCCAACGTCCTGACTTTC.

This clonotype has a count of ten or more. V and J are TRBV20-1 and TRBJ2-1; 9 bases match TRBD1. Germline CDR1 DFQATT, CDR2 SNEGSKA (reference sequence). CDR3 size: 15 residues. The V gene end was trimmed by 6 bases and the J gene end by 5 bases; junction bases not matched to a gene: 11. The CDR3, as DNA: TGCAGTGCAACCGACCCGGGACAGGGCAACAATGAGCAGTTCTTC. Translating gives CSATDPGQGNNEQFF.

CDR3 sequence (DNA): TGTGCCACCAGCAGAGATTCGGAGTTCTCCTACGAGCAGTACTTC. Amino acid sequence: CATSRDSEFSYEQYF. V usage is TRBV15 and J usage is TRBJ2-7, with D hard to call. Germline loops: CDR1 LNHNV, CDR2 YYDKDF (reference sequence). V dropped 0 bases and J dropped 0 bases, with 9 bases sitting between them. The CDR3 totals 15 residues.

This clonotype has more than one count but fewer than ten. The rearrangement uses TRBV20-1 and TRBJ1-6, with D maybe TRBD1 (5 bases). V was trimmed by 4 bases and J by 7 bases, leaving 17 bases between them. This CDR3 spans 15 amino acids. Germline-derived CDR1 and CDR2 are DFQATT and SNEGSKA (reference sequence). The CDR3 DNA reads TGCAGTGCTAAGACTTTGGGACGGTGGAATTCACCCCTCCACTTT. It codes for CSAKTLGRWNSPLHF.

This clonotype was recorded a few times. The V and J genes are TRBV27 and TRBJ2-4, with D unresolved. The germline V and J ends were trimmed by 2 bases and 3 bases, with 8 bases remaining between them. This CDR3 is built from 14 residues. Germline values: CDR1 MNHEY, CDR2 SMNVEV (reference sequence). CDR3: CASSLKLGKNIQYF. The CDR3 region has the DNA TGTGCCAGCAGTTTAAAGTTGGGCAAAAACATTCAGTACTTC.

This clonotype was detected a few times. Its ends do not fully match the called genes, so a read error is possible. The chain couples TRBV4-3 to TRBJ2-1; D is ambiguous. Looked up from germline, CDR1 is LGHNA and CDR2 is YSLEER. This CDR3 region has 15 residues. CDR3 nucleotides: TGCGCCAGCAGCCAAGACGAGCGTGGTTACAATGAGCGGTTCTTC. This sequence encodes CASSQDERGYNERFF.

Ten or more counts support this clonotype. The rearrangement links TRBV29-1 to TRBJ2-1; no reliable D call. The CDR3 runs to 14 residues. The germline gives CDR1 SQVTM, CDR2 ANQGSEA. V lost 5 bases and J lost 0, with 11 bases in between. The CDR3 sequence is CSVCRDHSYNEQFF. The CDR3 nucleotides read TGCAGCGTTTGTCGAGACCACTCCTACAATGAGCAGTTCTTC.

About this clonotype: The junction departs from the called germline gene at one end, perhaps through a read error. The chain joins TRBV12-3 or TRBV12-4 to TRBJ2-5, with D perhaps matching TRBD1 (5 bases). The CDR3 totals 14 residues. The CDR3 DNA reads TGTGCCAGCAGTCCGACAGTCCTCCAAGAGCCCCAGTACTTC. As protein: CASSPTVLQEPQYF.

This clonotype occurred a few times. This chain joins TRBV7-6 and TRBJ2-5; D is undetermined. Trimming took off 1 base at V and 11 bases at J, with 17 bases between the two ends. Looked up from germline, CDR1 is SGHVS and CDR2 is FNYEAQ. This CDR3 contains 14 residues. The CDR3 loop is CASSLDGVSSEQYF. The DNA of the CDR3 is TGTGCCAGCAGCTTAGATGGAGTGTCCTCGGAGCAGTACTTC.